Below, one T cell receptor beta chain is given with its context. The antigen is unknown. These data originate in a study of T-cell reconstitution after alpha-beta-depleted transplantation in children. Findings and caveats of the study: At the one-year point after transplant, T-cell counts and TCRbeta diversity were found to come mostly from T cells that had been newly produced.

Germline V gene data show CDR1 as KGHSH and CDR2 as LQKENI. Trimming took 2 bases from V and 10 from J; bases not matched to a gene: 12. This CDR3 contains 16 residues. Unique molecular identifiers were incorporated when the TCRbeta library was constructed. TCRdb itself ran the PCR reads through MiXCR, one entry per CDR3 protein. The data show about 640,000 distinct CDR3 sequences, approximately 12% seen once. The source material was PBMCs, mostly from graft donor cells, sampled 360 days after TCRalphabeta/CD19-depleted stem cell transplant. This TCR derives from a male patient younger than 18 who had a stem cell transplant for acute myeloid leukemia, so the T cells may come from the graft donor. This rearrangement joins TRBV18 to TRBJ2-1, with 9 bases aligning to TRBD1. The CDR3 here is CASSPAIGQGIGEQFF. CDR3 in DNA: TGTGCCAGCTCACCAGCAATAGGACAGGGGATAGGAGAGCAGTTCTTC.